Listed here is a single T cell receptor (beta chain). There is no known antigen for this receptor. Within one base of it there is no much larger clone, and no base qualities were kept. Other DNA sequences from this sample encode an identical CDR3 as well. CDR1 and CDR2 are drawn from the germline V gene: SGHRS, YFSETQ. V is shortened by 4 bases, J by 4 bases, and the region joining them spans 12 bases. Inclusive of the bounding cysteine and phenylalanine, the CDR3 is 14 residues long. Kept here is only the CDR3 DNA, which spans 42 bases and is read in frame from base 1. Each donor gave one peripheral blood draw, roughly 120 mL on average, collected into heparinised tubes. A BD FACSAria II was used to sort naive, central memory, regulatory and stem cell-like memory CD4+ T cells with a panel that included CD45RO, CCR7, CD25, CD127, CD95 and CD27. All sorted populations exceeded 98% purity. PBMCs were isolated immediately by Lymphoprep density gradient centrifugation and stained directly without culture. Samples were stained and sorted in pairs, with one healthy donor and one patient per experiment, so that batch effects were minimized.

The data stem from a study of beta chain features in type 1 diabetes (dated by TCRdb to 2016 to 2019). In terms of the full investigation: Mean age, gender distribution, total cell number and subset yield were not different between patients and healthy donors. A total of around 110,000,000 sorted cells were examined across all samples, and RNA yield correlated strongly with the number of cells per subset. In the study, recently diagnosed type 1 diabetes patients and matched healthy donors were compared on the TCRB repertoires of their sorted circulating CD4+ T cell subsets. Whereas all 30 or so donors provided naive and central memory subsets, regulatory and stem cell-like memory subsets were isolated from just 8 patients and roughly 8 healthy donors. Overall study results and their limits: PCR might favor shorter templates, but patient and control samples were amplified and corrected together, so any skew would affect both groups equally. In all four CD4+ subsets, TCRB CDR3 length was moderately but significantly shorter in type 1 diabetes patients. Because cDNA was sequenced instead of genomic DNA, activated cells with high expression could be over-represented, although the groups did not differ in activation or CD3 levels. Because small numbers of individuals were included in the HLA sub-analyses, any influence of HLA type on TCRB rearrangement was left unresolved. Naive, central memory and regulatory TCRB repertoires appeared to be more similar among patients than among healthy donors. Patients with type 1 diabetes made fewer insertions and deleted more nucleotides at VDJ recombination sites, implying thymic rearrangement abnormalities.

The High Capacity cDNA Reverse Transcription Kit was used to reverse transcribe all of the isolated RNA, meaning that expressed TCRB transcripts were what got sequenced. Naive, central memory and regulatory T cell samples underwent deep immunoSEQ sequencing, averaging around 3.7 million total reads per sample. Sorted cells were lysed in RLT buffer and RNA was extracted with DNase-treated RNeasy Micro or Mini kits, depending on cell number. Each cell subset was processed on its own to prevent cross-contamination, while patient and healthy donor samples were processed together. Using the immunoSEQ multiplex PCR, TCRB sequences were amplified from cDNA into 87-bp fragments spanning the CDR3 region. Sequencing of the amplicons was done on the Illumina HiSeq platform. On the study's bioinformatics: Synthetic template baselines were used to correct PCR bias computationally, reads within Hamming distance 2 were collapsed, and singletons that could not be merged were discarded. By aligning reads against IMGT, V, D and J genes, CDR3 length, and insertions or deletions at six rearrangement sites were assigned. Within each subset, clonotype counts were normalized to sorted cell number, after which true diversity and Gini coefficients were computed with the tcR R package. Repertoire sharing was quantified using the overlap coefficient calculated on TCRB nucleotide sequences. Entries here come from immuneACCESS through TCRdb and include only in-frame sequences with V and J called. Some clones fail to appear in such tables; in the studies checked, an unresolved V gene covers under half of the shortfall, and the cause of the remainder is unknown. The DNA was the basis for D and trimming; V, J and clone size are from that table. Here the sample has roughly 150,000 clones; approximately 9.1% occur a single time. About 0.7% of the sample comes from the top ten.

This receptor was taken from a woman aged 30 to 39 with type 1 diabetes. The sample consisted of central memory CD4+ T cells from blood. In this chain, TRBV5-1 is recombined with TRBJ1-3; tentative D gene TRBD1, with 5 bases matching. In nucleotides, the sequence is TGCGCCAGCAGCCGGGACTCAAGCGGAAACACCATATATTTT. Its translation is CASSRDSSGNTIYF.